The clone carrying this TCR beta chain has a handful of counts. This CDR3 comprises 16 residues. CDR1 LGHDT and CDR2 YNNKEL come from the germline V gene (reference sequence). The ends lost 7 bases at V and 1 base at J; junction bases unmatched: 8. These data belong to a study of blood T cell repertoires in COVID-19. The overall study: The study drew acute and convalescent COVID-19 samples from the United States, Italy and Spain. In each case, the material was cDNA or gDNA derived from T cells, B-cell-depleted T cells, or PBMCs.

How the authors handled the data: Counts of nucleated cells, estimated from reference gene primer amplification, were obtained. Here immunoSEQ multiplex PCR was the method, and the copy in TCRdb shows in-frame clones only, minus some. For V, J and clone size, that table is used; D and trimming come from the DNA. The sample contains about 260,000 clones, approximately 90% of which appear only once. Recruitment covered about two dozen US areas and drew participants whose ages spanned about 18 to 89 years. Sequencing used PBMCs or T cells enriched from blood (not recorded which). This TCR derives from a man aged 50-59 years who had been exposed to COVID-19. This chain uses TRBV3-1 (or the pseudogene TRBV3-2) with TRBJ1-1; 11 positions match TRBD1. The chain's CDR3 is CASTPRDRGKNTEAFF. For the CDR3, the DNA is TGTGCCAGCACTCCTCGGGACAGGGGGAAGAACACTGAAGCTTTCTTT.